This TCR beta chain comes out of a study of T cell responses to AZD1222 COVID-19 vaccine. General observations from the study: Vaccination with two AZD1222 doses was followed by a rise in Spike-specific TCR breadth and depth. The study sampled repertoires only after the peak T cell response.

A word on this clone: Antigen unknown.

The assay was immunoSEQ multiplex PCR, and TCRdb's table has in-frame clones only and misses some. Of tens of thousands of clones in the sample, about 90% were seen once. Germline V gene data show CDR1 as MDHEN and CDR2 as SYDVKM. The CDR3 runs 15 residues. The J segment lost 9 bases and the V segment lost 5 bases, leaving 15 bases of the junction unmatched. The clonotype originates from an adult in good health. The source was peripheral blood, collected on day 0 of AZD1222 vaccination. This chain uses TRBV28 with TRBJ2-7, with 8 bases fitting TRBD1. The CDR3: CASSAGGQGLNGQYF. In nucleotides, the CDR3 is TGTGCCAGCAGTGCCGGAGGACAGGGCCTAAACGGGCAGTACTTC.